Listed below are T cell receptor beta chains from one sample, sequenced in a study of shared T cell receptors in the human thymus. Libraries were prepared by immunoSEQ multiplex PCR; TCRdb keeps only in-frame clonotypes and omits some of them. The data show about 380,000 clones, 85% to 95% seen once. The sample was thymocytes. These TCRs come from a human donor. CDR3s include the opening cysteine and the closing phenylalanine or tryptophan. Each record gives: clone size, J gene, V gene, D gene, CDR3 DNA, CDR3 protein. The D gene is left open where the match is weak. Clone size is given for some rows only: seen once, a few or many times, or a class if the clone is expanded.

abundance: .
j_gene: TRBJ2-7
v_gene: TRBV18
d_gene: TRBD2
CDR3nt: TGTGCCAGCTCACCACCCCACGGACTAGCGGGGATCTACGAGCAGTACTTC
CDR3aa: CASSPPHGLAGIYEQYF

abundance: .
j_gene: TRBJ1-2
v_gene: TRBV19
d_gene: .
CDR3nt: TGTGCCAGTAGTCTGACAGATCGGTATGGCTACACCTTC
CDR3aa: CASSLTDRYGYTF

abundance: .
j_gene: TRBJ2-6
v_gene: TRBV5-1
d_gene: .
CDR3nt: TGCGCCAGCAGCCTCAGGATCTACTCTGGGGCCAACGTCCTGACTTTC
CDR3aa: CASSLRIYSGANVLTF

abundance: .
j_gene: TRBJ2-7
v_gene: TRBV7-6
d_gene: .
CDR3nt: TGTGCCAGCAGCCAGGGGGGCGGGCAATCCGAGCAGTACTTC
CDR3aa: CASSQGGGQSEQYF

abundance: .
j_gene: TRBJ1-5
v_gene: TRBV15
d_gene: TRBD1
CDR3nt: TGTGCCACCAGCAGAGCGGGGGGAACCGGGACAGGGGATTTTAATAGCAATCAGCCCCAGCATTTT
CDR3aa: CATSRAGGTGTGDFNSNQPQHF

abundance: .
j_gene: TRBJ2-1
v_gene: TRBV6-1
d_gene: .
CDR3nt: TGTGCCAGCAGTGGAGGAATGCGGGTGGCCAGCTCCTACAATGAGCAGTTCTTC
CDR3aa: CASSGGMRVASSYNEQFF

abundance: .
j_gene: TRBJ2-3
v_gene: TRBV28
d_gene: TRBD2
CDR3nt: TGTGCCAGCAGTTTACCCCCCCTGCGGGGAGGGGCAGATACGCAGTATTTT
CDR3aa: CASSLPPLRGGADTQYF

abundance: .
j_gene: TRBJ2-1
v_gene: TRBV2
d_gene: TRBD2
CDR3nt: TGTGCCACCGGACCTATGACTAGCGGGAGATACAATGAGCAGTTCTTC
CDR3aa: CATGPMTSGRYNEQFF

abundance: .
j_gene: TRBJ2-1
v_gene: TRBV7-3
d_gene: TRBD2
CDR3nt: TGTGCCAGCAGCCCTTACTCCGGACTAGCGGGAGTTTCCTCCTACAATGAGCAGTTCTTC
CDR3aa: CASSPYSGLAGVSSYNEQFF

abundance: .
j_gene: TRBJ2-1
v_gene: TRBV4-3
d_gene: TRBD2
CDR3nt: TGCGCCAGCAGCCAAGCTCCCCGAGCGGGAGAGGGTGATGAGCAGTTCTTC
CDR3aa: CASSQAPRAGEGDEQFF

abundance: once
j_gene: TRBJ2-7
v_gene: TRBV5-4
d_gene: .
CDR3nt: TGTGCCAGCAGCTTGTCAGGGGATAGTTACGAGCAGTACTTC
CDR3aa: CASSLSGDSYEQYF

abundance: .
j_gene: TRBJ2-6
v_gene: TRBV4-2
d_gene: TRBD2
CDR3nt: TGTGCCAGCAGCCAAGATTCTGGAGCGGGAGGGCCCTCTGGGGCCAACGTCCTGACTTTC
CDR3aa: CASSQDSGAGGPSGANVLTF

abundance: once
j_gene: TRBJ1-5
v_gene: TRBV7-2
d_gene: .
CDR3nt: TGTGCCAGCAGCCTGCAGGACAATCAGCCCCAGCATTTT
CDR3aa: CASSLQDNQPQHF

abundance: once
j_gene: TRBJ2-1
v_gene: TRBV29-1
d_gene: .
CDR3nt: TGCAGCGTTGAAGATGGGAGGGGGGACCGGCATGAGCAGTTCTTC
CDR3aa: CSVEDGRGDRHEQFF

abundance: .
j_gene: TRBJ2-3
v_gene: TRBV30
d_gene: .
CDR3nt: TGTGCCTGGAGTGCGTGGGCTCCGGGGGCGCGAGGAGGCACAGATACGCAGTATTTT
CDR3aa: CAWSAWAPGARGGTDTQYF

abundance: .
j_gene: TRBJ1-2
v_gene: TRBV6-5
d_gene: .
CDR3nt: TGTGCCAGCACTGGACCGAGGGACTACACCTTC
CDR3aa: CASTGPRDYTF

abundance: .
j_gene: TRBJ1-2
v_gene: TRBV7-9
d_gene: .
CDR3nt: TGTGCCAGCAGCCCCCAAGTTGGGTGGAAAATTGATGGCTACACCTTC
CDR3aa: CASSPQVGWKIDGYTF

abundance: .
j_gene: TRBJ2-2
v_gene: TRBV4-1
d_gene: .
CDR3nt: TGCGCCAGCAGCTTCGTGGGGGCCGGCACCGGGGAGCTGTTTTTT
CDR3aa: CASSFVGAGTGELFF

abundance: .
j_gene: TRBJ2-1
v_gene: TRBV28
d_gene: TRBD2
CDR3nt: TGTGCCACAAAAAAAGCGGGAGGGAGCAATGAGCAGTTCTTC
CDR3aa: CATKKAGGSNEQFF

abundance: .
j_gene: TRBJ2-1
v_gene: TRBV7-9
d_gene: .
CDR3nt: TGTGCCAGCAGCCCGCCGGGACTCTCCTCAGGCAATGAGCAGTTCTTC
CDR3aa: CASSPPGLSSGNEQFF

abundance: .
j_gene: TRBJ2-1
v_gene: TRBV9
d_gene: .
CDR3nt: TGTGCCAGCAGCGTCCCGGGGAGCTCCTACAATGAGCAGTTCTTC
CDR3aa: CASSVPGSSYNEQFF

abundance: .
j_gene: TRBJ2-1
v_gene: TRBV13
d_gene: .
CDR3nt: TGTGCCAGCAGCTTTGGAAACAATGAGCAGTTCTTC
CDR3aa: CASSFGNNEQFF

abundance: .
j_gene: TRBJ2-3
v_gene: TRBV19
d_gene: TRBD2
CDR3nt: TGTGCCAGTAGTACCCGTCGGTGGAGCGGGAGGATCACAGATACGCAGTATTTT
CDR3aa: CASSTRRWSGRITDTQYF

abundance: .
j_gene: TRBJ2-7
v_gene: TRBV19
d_gene: TRBD1
CDR3nt: TGTGCCAGTAGTATAGGCCCTCTCCGGGACAGGGGTAGGTCCTACGAGCAGTACTTC
CDR3aa: CASSIGPLRDRGRSYEQYF

abundance: .
j_gene: TRBJ2-7
v_gene: TRBV21-1
d_gene: .
CDR3nt: TGTGCCAGCAGCAACAGGGACAGGGGCCACGAGCAGTACTTC
CDR3aa: CASSNRDRGHEQYF

abundance: .
j_gene: TRBJ1-5
v_gene: TRBV7-9
d_gene: .
CDR3nt: TGTGCCAGCAGCTTAGGAGAGGGGGTCTGGCAGCCCCAGCATTTT
CDR3aa: CASSLGEGVWQPQHF

abundance: .
j_gene: TRBJ1-2
v_gene: TRBV14
d_gene: .
CDR3nt: TGTGCCAGCAGCCAAGGGGGTTGGGAGGGGAATAACTATGGCTACACCTTC
CDR3aa: CASSQGGWEGNNYGYTF

abundance: .
j_gene: TRBJ2-2
v_gene: TRBV10-3
d_gene: .
CDR3nt: TGTGCCATCAGTGTTCCGGAGAACACCGGGGAGCTGTTTTTT
CDR3aa: CAISVPENTGELFF

abundance: .
j_gene: TRBJ2-7
v_gene: TRBV10-3
d_gene: .
CDR3nt: TGTGCCATCCGCCGGACGAGGGGGGGGTCCTACGAGCAGTACTTC
CDR3aa: CAIRRTRGGSYEQYF

abundance: once
j_gene: TRBJ2-4
v_gene: TRBV9
d_gene: .
CDR3nt: TGTGCCAGCAGCGTAGAACGTCTAGGGTGGGTTATAGCCAAAAACATTCAGTACTTC
CDR3aa: CASSVERLGWVIAKNIQYF

abundance: once
j_gene: TRBJ2-1
v_gene: TRBV29-1
d_gene: .
CDR3nt: TGCAGCGTTGATTGGAGCAATGAGCAGTTCTTC
CDR3aa: CSVDWSNEQFF

abundance: .
j_gene: TRBJ2-2
v_gene: TRBV19
d_gene: TRBD2
CDR3nt: TGTGCCAGTACCCCCCTAGCGGGAGGGCCGAAGGAGCTGTTTTTT
CDR3aa: CASTPLAGGPKELFF

abundance: .
j_gene: TRBJ2-7
v_gene: TRBV11-2
d_gene: TRBD2
CDR3nt: TGTGCCAGCAGCCTAGGACTAGCGACCCGAGAGCAGTACTTC
CDR3aa: CASSLGLATREQYF

abundance: .
j_gene: TRBJ2-3
v_gene: TRBV29-1
d_gene: TRBD1
CDR3nt: TGCAGCGTTGGGAGTGGGACAGGCCCCCGTCCGCAGTATTTT
CDR3aa: CSVGSGTGPRPQYF

abundance: .
j_gene: TRBJ2-3
v_gene: TRBV4-1
d_gene: .
CDR3nt: TGCGCCAGCAGCCGTTCCCAGGCAGAAAGCACAGATACGCAGTATTTT
CDR3aa: CASSRSQAESTDTQYF

abundance: few
j_gene: TRBJ2-2
v_gene: TRBV2
d_gene: .
CDR3nt: TGTGCCAGCAGTGAAAGGGTTAGCACCGGGGAGCTGTTTTTT
CDR3aa: CASSERVSTGELFF

abundance: .
j_gene: TRBJ2-5
v_gene: TRBV27
d_gene: TRBD2
CDR3nt: TGTGCCAGCAGTCCTCAGCCCGGGACTAGAGAAGAGACCCAGTACTTC
CDR3aa: CASSPQPGTREETQYF